This TCR beta chain was sequenced during a study of shared clonotypes between healthy human individuals. Germline V lookup: CDR1 GTSNPN, CDR2 SVGIG (reference sequence). V lost 4 bases to trimming and J lost 7 bases; unmatched junction nucleotides: 8. The CDR3 covers 14 residues. Profiled with immunoSEQ multiplex PCR; TCRdb holds only in-frame clones, not every one. The repertoire has some 500,000 clones, about 96% of them found once; the top ten carry 0.064%. The sequence was obtained from a woman aged 30 to 39 in good health. J is TRBJ2-1 and V is TRBV30; 9 bases match TRBD2. Source material: naive CD4+ T cells sorted from blood. Subset in this sample: CD45RA+ positively selected. The CDR3 nucleotides read TGTGCCTGGACAACCGGGACTAGCCGGAATGAGCAGTTCTTC. Amino acids: CAWTTGTSRNEQFF.